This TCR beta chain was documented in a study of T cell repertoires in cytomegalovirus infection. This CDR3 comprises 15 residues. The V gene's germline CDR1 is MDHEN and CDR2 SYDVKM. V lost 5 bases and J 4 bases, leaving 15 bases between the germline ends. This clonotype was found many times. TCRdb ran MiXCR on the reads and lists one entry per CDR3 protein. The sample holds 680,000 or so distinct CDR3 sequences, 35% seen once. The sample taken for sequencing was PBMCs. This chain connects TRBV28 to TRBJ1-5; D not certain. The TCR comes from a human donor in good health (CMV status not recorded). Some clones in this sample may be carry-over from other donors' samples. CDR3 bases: TGTGCCAGCAGTCCCTCTCCCCCACCTAATCAGCCCCAGCATTTT. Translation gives CASSPSPPPNQPQHF.